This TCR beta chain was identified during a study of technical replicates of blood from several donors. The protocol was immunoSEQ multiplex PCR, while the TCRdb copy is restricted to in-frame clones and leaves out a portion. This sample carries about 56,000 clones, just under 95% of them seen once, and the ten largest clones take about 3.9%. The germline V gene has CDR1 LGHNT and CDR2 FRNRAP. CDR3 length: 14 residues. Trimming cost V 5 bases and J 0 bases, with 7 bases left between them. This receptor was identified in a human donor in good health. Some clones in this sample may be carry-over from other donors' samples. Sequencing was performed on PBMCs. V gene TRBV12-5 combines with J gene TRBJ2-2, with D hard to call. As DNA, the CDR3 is TGTGCTAGTGGTCTATCGACGAACACCGGGGAGCTGTTTTTT. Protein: CASGLSTNTGELFF.